This TCR beta chain emerged from a study of T-cell memory formation after mild COVID-19. As to this clonotype: It is unclear where the CDR3 begins or ends on the DNA, so no DNA is shown, and the CDR3 is as TCRdb lists it.

Using constant-segment primers, 5'RACE produced TCR alpha and TCR beta cDNA libraries carrying sample barcodes and UMIs. TCRdb reprocessed the 5' RACE reads with MiXCR, giving one entry per CDR3 protein. The sample includes around 420,000 distinct CDR3 sequences, roughly a quarter of them seen just once. Termini included, the CDR3 measures 17 amino acids. This receptor was identified in an adult woman who had mild COVID-19 (a few samples of this study predate the infection). Cell type and time point are not known. V usage is TRBV7-5 and J usage is TRBJ1-5. TRBV7-5 is deemed a pseudogene. The sample was PBMCs or a T cell subset sorted from them (not recorded which). CDR3: CISVSEAPRESNQPQHF.